This T cell receptor (beta chain) was profiled in a study of regulatory T cells in long-lasting Graves disease. Study-wide points: The study found persistent patients shared more public clonotypes (2,741) than new patients (around 870).

This clonotype was detected ten times or more. Its target is not known. In this CDR3 the conserved last residue, phenylalanine or tryptophan, is missing, so a read error is likely. V lost 5 bases and J 7 bases, leaving 15 bases between the germline ends. The CDR3 extends over 14 amino acids. From germline, CDR1 is PRHDT and CDR2 FYEKMQ (reference sequence). The TCR beta library used iRepertoire HTBI primers with Arm-PCR amplification of CDR3. Via MiXCR, TCRdb re-called the multiplex PCR reads, giving one row per CDR3 protein. The sample yields some 220,000 distinct CDR3 sequences, roughly 19% seen once. This sample's time point: newly diagnosed GD, antithyroid drugs for less than 3 months. Scientists built the TCR library using RNA that was extracted from PBMCs. This sample was shared with a second study, whose subject was T cells in Graves' hyperthyroidism and ophthalmopathy.

V usage is TRBV13 and J usage is TRBJ2-4; tentatively, D is TRBD2 (6 bases). The sequence was collected from a woman in her thirties with Graves disease. Here the sequenced sample was peripheral blood mononuclear cells (PBMCs), taken at new diagnosis, from a patient treated with antithyroid drugs. The CDR3 nucleotides read TGTGCCAGCAGCCCCTACCGGACTAACAACATTCAGTACCTC. This encodes CASSPYRTNNIQYL.